This note documents a single T cell receptor (beta chain) sequence. Its target is not known. This sample is drawn from a study of blood T cells in healthy people across ages. General study findings and limits: The unknown donor CMV status may have confounded expanded clonotype changes.

CDR3 size: 15 residues. Per germline, CDR1 SGHTA and CDR2 FQGNSA. V was clipped by 1 base and J by 15 bases; unmatched bases: 12. With a J-beta primer mix and a sample-barcoded 5' primer, a second PCR ran about 7 to 11 cycles. TCRdb ran MiXCR on the 5' RACE reads and lists one entry per CDR3 protein. The top ten hold 2.1% of the sample, which has over 1.5 million distinct CDR3 sequences, approximately 50% seen once. There were healthy Caucasian individuals from Russia, aged about 6 to 95, serving as donors. The receptor comes from a woman aged 40-49 years in good health. What was sequenced was blood. V gene TRBV7-2 combines with J gene TRBJ2-4; 10 bases match TRBD1. CDR3: CASSLGGTGAYERYF. The CDR3 nucleotides are TGTGCCAGCAGCTTAGGGGGGACAGGGGCTTACGAGCGGTACTTC.